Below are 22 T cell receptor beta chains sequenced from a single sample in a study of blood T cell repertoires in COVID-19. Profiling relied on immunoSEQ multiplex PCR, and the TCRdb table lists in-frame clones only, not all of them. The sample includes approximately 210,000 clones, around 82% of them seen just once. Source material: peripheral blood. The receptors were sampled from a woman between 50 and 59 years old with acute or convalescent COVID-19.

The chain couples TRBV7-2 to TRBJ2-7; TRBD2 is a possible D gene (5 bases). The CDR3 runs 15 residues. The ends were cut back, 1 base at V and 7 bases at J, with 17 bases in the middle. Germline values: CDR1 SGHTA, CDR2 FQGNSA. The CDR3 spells CASSLGIGVGDEQYF. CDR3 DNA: TGTGCCAGCAGCTTAGGAATCGGGGTTGGGGATGAGCAGTACTTC. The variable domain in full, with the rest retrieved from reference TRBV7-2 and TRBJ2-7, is GAGVSQSPSNKVTEKGKDVELRCDPISGHTALYWYRQSLGQGLEFLIYFQGNSAPDKSGLPSDRFSAERTGGSVSTLTIQRTQQEDSAVYLCASSLGIGVGDEQYFGPGTRLTVT.

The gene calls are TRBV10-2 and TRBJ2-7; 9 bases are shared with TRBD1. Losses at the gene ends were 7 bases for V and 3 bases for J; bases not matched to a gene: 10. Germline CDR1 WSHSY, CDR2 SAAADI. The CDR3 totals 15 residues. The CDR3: CASKGGTGKIYEQYF. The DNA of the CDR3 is TGCGCCAGCAAGGGAGGGACAGGGAAGATCTACGAGCAGTACTTC.

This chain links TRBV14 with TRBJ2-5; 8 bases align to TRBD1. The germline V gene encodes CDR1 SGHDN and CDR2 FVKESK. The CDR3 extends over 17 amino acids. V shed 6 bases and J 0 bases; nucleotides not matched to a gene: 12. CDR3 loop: CASSSPRRTGNQETQYF. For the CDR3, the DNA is TGTGCCAGCAGTTCACCTAGGAGGACAGGGAACCAAGAGACCCAGTACTTC.

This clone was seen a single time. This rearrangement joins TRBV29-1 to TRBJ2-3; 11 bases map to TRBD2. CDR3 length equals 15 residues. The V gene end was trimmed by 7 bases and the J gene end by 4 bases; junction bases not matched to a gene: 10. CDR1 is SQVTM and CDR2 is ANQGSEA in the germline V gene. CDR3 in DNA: TGCAGCGCCGGAGAGACTAGCGGGACGGCAGATACGCAGTATTTT. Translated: CSAGETSGTADTQYF.

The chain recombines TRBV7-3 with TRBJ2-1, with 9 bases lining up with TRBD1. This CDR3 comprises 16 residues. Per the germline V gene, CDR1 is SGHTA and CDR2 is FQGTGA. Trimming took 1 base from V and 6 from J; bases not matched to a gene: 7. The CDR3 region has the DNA TGTGCCAGCAGCTTAAAATGGGACAGGGTAGGCAATGAGCAGTTCTTC. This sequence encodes CASSLKWDRVGNEQFF.

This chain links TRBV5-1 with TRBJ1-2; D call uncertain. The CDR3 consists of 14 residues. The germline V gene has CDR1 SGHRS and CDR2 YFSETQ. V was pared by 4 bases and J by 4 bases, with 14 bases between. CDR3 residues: CASSLSGSGYGYTF. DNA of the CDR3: TGCGCCAGCAGCCTTTCGGGGTCAGGCTATGGCTACACCTTC.

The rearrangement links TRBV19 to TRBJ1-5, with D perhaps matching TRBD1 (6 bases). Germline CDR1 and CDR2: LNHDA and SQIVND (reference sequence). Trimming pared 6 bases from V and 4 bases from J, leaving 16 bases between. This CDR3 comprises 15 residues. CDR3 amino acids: CASSGGGQLNQPQHF. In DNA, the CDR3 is TGTGCCAGTAGCGGGGGGGGGCAGCTAAATCAGCCCCAGCATTTT.

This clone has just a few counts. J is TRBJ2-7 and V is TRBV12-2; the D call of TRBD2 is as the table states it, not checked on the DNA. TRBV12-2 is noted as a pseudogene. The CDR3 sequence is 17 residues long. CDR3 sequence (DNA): TGTGCAAGTCGCCCGATGGCAACTAGCGGGCACTCCTACGAGCAGTACTTC. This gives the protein CASRPMATSGHSYEQYF.

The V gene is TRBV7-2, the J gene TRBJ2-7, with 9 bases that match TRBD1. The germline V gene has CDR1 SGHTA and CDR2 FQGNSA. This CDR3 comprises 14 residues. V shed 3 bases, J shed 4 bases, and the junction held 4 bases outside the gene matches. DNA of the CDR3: TGTGCCAGCAGCTTGGGACAGGGAGGGTACGAGCAGTACTTC. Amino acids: CASSLGQGGYEQYF.

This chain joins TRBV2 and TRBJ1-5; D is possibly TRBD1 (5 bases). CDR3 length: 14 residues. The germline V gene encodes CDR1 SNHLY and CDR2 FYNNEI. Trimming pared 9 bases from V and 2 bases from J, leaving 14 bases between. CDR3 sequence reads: CASTQGWGNQPQHF. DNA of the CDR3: TGTGCCAGTACTCAGGGCTGGGGCAATCAGCCCCAGCATTTT.

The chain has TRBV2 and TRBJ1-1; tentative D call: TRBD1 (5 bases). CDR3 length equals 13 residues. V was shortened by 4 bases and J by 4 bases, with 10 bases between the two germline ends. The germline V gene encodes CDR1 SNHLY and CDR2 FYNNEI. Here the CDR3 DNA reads TGTGCCAGCAGTGGACCCACAGGCACTGAAGCTTTCTTT. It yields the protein CASSGPTGTEAFF.

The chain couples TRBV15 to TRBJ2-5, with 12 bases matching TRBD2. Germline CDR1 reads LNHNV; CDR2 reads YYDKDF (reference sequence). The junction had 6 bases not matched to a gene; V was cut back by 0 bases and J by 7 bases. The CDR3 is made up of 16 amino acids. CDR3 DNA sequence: TGTGCCACCAGCAGAGAAACTAGCGGGAGGAACTTGACCCAGTACTTC. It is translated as CATSRETSGRNLTQYF.

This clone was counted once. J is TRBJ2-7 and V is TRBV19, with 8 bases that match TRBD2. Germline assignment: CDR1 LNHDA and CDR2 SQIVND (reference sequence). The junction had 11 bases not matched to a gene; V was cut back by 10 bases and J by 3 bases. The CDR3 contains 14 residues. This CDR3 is CATTKAGAHYEQYF. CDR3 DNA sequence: TGTGCCACCACCAAAGCGGGAGCCCACTACGAGCAGTACTTC.

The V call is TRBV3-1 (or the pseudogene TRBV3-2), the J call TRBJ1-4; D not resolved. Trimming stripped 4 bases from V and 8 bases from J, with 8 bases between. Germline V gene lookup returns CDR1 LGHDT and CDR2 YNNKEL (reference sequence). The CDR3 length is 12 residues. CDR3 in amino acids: CASSRVREKLFF. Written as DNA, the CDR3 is TGTGCCAGCAGCCGAGTGCGGGAAAAACTGTTTTTT.

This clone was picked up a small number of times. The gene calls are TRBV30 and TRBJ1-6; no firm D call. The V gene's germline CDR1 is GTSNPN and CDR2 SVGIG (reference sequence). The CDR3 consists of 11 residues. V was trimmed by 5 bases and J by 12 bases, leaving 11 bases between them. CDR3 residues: CAWRSSGPLHF. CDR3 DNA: TGTGCCTGGCGGAGTAGTGGACCCCTCCACTTT.

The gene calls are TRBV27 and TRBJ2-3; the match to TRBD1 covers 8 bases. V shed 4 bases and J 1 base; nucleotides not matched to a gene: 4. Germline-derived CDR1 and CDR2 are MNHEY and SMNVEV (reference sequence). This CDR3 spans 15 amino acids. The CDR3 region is CASSSGTGRTDTQYF. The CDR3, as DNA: TGTGCCAGCAGTTCCGGGACAGGCCGCACAGATACGCAGTATTTT.

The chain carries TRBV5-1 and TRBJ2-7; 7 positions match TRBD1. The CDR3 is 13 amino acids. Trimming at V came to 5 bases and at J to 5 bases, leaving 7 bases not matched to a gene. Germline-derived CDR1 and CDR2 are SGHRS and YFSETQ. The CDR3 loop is CASRLGTANEQYF. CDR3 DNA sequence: TGCGCCAGCAGACTCGGGACAGCGAACGAGCAGTACTTC.

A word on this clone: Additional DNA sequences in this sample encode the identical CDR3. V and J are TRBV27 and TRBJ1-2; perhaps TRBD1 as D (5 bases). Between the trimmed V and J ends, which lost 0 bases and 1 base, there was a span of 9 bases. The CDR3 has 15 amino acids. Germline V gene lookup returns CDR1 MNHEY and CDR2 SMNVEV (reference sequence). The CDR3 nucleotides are TGTGCCAGCAGTTTATCGGCCGGGGGTAACTATGGCTACACCTTC. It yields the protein CASSLSAGGNYGYTF.

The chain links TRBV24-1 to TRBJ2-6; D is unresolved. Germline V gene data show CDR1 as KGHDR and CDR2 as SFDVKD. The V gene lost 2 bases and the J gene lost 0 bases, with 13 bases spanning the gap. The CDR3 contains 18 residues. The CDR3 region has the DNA TGTGCCACCAGTGATTCGGCAGGATCAAACTCTGGGGCCAACGTCCTGACTTTC. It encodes CATSDSAGSNSGANVLTF.

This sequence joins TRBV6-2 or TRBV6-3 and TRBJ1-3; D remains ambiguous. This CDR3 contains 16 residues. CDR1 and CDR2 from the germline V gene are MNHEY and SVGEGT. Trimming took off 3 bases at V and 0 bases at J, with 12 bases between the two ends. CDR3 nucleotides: TGTGCCAGCAGTTATCGCCCCAGAAGCTCTGGAAACACCATATATTTT. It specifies CASSYRPRSSGNTIYF.

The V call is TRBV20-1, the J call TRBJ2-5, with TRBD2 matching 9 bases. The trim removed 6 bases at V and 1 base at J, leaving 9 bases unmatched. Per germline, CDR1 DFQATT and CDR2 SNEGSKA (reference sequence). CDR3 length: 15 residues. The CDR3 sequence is CSASRLAGSQETQYF. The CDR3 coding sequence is TGCAGTGCCAGTCGTCTAGCGGGGTCCCAAGAGACCCAGTACTTC.

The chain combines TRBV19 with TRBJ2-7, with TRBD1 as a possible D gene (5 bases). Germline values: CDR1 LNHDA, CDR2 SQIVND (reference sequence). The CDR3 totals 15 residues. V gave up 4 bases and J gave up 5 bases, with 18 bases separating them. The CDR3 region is CASSNHRGNVDEQYF. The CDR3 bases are TGTGCCAGTAGTAATCATAGGGGTAATGTAGACGAGCAGTACTTC.